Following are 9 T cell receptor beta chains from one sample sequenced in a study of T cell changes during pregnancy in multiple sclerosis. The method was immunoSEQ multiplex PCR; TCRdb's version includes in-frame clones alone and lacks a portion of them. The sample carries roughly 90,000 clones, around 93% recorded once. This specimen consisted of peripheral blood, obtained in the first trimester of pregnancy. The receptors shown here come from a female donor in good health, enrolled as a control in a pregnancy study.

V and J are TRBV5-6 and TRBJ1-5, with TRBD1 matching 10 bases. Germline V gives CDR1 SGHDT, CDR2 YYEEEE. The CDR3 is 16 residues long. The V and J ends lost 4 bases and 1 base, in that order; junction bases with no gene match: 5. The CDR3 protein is CASSERDRGSNQPQHF. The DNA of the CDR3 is TGTGCCAGCAGCGAAAGGGACAGGGGAAGCAATCAGCCCCAGCATTTT.

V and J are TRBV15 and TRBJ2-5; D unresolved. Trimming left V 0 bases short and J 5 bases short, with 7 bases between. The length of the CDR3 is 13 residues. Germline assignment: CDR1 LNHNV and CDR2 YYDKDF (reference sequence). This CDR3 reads CATSREQWETQYF. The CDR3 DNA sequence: TGTGCCACCAGCAGAGAACAGTGGGAGACCCAGTACTTC.

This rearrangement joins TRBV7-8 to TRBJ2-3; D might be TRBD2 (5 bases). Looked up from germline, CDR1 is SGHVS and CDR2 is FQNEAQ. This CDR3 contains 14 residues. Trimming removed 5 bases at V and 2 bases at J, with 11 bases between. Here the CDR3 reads CASSLTRSTDTQYF. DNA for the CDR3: TGTGCCAGCAGCCTCACTAGATCCACAGATACGCAGTATTTT.

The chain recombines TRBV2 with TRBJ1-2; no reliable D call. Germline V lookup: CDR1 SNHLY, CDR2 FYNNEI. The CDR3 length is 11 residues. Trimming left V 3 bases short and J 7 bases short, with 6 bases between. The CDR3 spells CASSDSGGYTF. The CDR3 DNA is TGTGCCAGCAGTGACAGTGGTGGCTACACCTTC.

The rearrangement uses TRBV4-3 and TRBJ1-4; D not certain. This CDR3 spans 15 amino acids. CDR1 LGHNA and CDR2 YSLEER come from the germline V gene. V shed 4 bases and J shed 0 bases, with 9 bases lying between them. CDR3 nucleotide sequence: TGCGCCAGCAGCCGGCTTTTTGCAACTAATGAAAAACTGTTTTTT. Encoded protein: CASSRLFATNEKLFF.

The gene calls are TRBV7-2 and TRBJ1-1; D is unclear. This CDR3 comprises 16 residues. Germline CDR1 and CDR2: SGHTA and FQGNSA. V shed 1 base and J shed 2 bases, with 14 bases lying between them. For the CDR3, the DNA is TGTGCCAGCAGCTTAGGCTTGGCAGGACTAAACACTGAAGCTTTCTTT. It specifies CASSLGLAGLNTEAFF.

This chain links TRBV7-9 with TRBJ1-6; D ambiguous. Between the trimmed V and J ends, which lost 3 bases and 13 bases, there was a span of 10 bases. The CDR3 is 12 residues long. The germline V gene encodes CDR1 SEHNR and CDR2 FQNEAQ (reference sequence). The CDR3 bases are TGTGCCAGCAGCTTGGAGGCGGGCCCCCTCCACTTT. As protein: CASSLEAGPLHF.

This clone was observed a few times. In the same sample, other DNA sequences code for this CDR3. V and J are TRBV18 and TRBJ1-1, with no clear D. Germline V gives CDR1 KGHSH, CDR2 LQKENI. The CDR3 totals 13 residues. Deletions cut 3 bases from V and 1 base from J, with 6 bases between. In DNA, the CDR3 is TGTGCCAGCTCACCCATGGCGAACACTGAAGCTTTCTTT. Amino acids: CASSPMANTEAFF.

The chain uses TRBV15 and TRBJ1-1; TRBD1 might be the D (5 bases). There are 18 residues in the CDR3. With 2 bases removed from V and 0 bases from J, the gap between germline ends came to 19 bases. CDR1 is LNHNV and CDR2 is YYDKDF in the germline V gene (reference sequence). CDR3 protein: CATSRKPREEGMNTEAFF. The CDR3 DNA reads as TGTGCCACCAGCAGAAAACCCAGGGAGGAGGGCATGAACACTGAAGCTTTCTTT.